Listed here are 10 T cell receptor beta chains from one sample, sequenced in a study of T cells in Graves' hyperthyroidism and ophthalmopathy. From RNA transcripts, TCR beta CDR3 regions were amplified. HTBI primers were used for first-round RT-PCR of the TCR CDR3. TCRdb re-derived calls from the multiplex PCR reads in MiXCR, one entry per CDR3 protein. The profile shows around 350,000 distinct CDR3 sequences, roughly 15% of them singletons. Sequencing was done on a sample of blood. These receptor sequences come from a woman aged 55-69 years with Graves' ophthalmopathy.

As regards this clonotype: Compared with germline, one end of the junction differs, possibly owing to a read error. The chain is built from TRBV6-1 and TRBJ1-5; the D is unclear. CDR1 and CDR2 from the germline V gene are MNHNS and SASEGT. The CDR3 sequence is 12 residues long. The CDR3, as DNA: TGTGCCAGCAATGCCGGCAATCAGCCCCAGCACTTT. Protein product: CASNAGNQPQHF.

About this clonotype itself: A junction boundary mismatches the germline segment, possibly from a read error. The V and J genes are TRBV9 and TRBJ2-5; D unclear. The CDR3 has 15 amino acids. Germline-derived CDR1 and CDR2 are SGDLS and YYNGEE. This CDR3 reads CASSSPARSRENQYF. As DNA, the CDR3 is TGTGCCAGCAGCTCCCCCGCCCGCAGTCGAGAGAACCAGTACTTC.

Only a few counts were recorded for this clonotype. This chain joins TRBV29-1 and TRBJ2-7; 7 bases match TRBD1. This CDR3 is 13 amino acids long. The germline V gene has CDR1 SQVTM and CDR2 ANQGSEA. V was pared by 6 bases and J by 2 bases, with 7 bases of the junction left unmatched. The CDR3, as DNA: TGCAGCGTCGCTAAGGGACAGCCCTACGAGCAGTACTTC. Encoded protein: CSVAKGQPYEQYF.

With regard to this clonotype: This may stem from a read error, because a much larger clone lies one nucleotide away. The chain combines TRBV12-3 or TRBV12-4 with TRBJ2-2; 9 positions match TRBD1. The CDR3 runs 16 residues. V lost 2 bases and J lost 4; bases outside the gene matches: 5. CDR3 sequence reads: CASSLRDRVATGELFF. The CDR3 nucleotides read TGTGCCAGCAGTTTACGGGACAGGGTAGCCACCGGGGAGCTGTTTTTT.

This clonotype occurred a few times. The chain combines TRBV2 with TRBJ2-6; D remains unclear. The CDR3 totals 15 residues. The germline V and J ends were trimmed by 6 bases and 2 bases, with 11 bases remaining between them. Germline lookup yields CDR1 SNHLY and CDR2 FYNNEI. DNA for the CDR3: TGTGCCAGCAGACCCTCCTTACCTGGGGCCAACGTCCTGACTTTC. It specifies CASRPSLPGANVLTF.

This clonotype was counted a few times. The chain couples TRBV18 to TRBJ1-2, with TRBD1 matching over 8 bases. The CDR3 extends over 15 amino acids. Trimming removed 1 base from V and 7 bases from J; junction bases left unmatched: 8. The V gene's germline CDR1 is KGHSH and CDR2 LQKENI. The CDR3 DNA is TGTGCCAGCTCACCACAGGACAGGGTGCACCGTGGCTACACCTTC. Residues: CASSPQDRVHRGYTF.

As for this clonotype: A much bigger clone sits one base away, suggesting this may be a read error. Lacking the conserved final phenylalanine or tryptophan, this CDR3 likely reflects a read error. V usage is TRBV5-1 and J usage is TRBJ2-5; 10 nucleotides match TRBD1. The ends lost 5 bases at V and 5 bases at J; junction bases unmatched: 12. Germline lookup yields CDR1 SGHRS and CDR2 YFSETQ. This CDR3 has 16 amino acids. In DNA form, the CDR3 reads TGCGCCAGCAGACGGCGGAGACAGGGGGCACGGGAGACCCAGTACCTC. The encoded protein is CASRRRRQGARETQYL.

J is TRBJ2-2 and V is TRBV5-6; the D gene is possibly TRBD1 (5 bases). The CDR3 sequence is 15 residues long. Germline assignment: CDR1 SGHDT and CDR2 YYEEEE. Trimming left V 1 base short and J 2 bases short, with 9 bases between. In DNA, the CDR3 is TGTGCCAGCAGCTTGAAGGGGATAAACACCGGGGAGCTGTTTTTT. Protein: CASSLKGINTGELFF. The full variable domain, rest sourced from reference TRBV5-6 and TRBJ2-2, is DAGVTQSPTHLIKTRGQQVTLRCSPKSGHDTVSWYQQALGQGPQFIFQYYEEEERQRGNFPDRFSGHQFPNYSSELNVNALLLGDSALYLCASSLKGINTGELFFGEGSRLTVL.

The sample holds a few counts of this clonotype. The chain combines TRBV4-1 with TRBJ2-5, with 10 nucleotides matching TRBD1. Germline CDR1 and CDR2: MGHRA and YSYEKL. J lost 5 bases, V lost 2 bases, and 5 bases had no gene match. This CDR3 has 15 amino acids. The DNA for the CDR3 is TGCGCCAGCAGCCAACCAGGGACAGGGGTTGAGACCCAGTACTTC. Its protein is CASSQPGTGVETQYF.

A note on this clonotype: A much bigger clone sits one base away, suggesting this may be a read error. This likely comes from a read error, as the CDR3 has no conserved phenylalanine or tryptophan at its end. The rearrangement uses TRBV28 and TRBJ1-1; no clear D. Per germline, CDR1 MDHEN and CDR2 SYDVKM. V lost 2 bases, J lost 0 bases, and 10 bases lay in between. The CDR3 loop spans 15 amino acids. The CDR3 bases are TGTGCCAGCAGTTTAGTCGCGAGGGTGAACACTGAAGCTTTCCTT. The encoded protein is CASSLVARVNTEAFL.